This T cell receptor beta chain was retrieved from a study of blood T cell repertoires in COVID-19. About the research overall: Material from acute and convalescent COVID-19 was sourced from the United States, Italy and Spain. The analysed material was cDNA or gDNA that came from T cells, B-cell-depleted T cells, or PBMCs.

In the original analysis: Reference gene primer amplification in the assay estimated nucleated cell counts. The data were produced by immunoSEQ multiplex PCR, yet TCRdb's version contains in-frame clones alone and is incomplete. That table gives V, J and clone size, and the DNA gave D and trimming. The sample has tens of thousands of clones; 70% to 90% are singletons. Patients at the Seattle site were enrolled during active infection and followed longitudinally. In this sample, this clone turned up a few times. CDR1 and CDR2 from the germline V gene are LNHDA and SQIVND (reference sequence). The CDR3 length is 16 residues. V trimming: 6 bases; J trimming: 0 bases; junction bases outside the gene matches: 7.

The sample was peripheral blood. This chain links TRBV19 with TRBJ1-5; 8 bases fit TRBD1. This receptor was identified in a woman older than 75 with COVID-19, enrolled during active disease. CDR3 amino acids: CASSYRQGASNQPQHF. CDR3 nucleotides: TGTGCCAGTAGCTATCGTCAGGGGGCTAGCAATCAGCCCCAGCATTTT.